The T cell receptor (beta chain) under discussion was sequenced for a study of T-cell memory formation after mild COVID-19. Study-level results: Balance between CD4 and CD8 was seen in clones contracting day 15 to 85, and a CD4+ lean was seen in later expanders. For second-wave clones that peaked at day 37, SARS-CoV-2 specificity went unverified.

This CDR3 has 14 residues. V lost 2 bases, J lost 3 bases, and 10 bases lay in between. Germline values: CDR1 KGHSH, CDR2 LQKENI. To note about this clonotype: Antigen specificity is unknown.

TCR alpha and TCR beta cDNA libraries with sample barcodes and UMIs came from 5'RACE using constant-segment primers. TCRdb reanalysed the 5' RACE reads using MiXCR and keeps one entry per CDR3 protein. Of fewer than 300,000 distinct CDR3 sequences in the sample, over 15% were seen once. The origin of this receptor is a young man who had mild COVID-19 (a few samples of this study predate the infection). Cell type and time point are not known. The chain carries TRBV18 and TRBJ1-1; D is ambiguous. Specimen: PBMCs or a T cell subset sorted from them (not recorded which). The CDR3 bases are TGTGCCAGCTCACCAAGCACAGCTCACACTGAAGCTTTCTTT. It translates to CASSPSTAHTEAFF.